Presented here are 10 T cell receptor beta chains from one specimen sequenced in a study of blood T cells in healthy people across ages. A sample-barcoded 5' primer and a J-beta primer mix were used in a second PCR of roughly 6 to 11 cycles. TCRdb analysed the 5' RACE reads with MiXCR anew, one entry per CDR3 protein. The data show hundreds of thousands of distinct CDR3 sequences, around 32% seen once. Sequenced sample: blood. The receptor set was obtained from a woman aged 80 or over in good health.

This clonotype was seen a few times. One base away lies a much larger clone, so this may be a sequencing read error. The chain links TRBV6-1 to TRBJ2-1; D unclear. The germline V gene encodes CDR1 MNHNS and CDR2 SASEGT. The CDR3 loop spans 12 amino acids. Between the trimmed V and J ends, which lost 3 bases and 9 bases, there was a span of 9 bases. The CDR3 is CASSETNSEQFF. The CDR3 bases are TGTGCCAGCAGTGAGACCAACAGTGAGCAGTTCTTC.

The chain has TRBV9 and TRBJ1-2; 7 positions match TRBD1. The germline CDR1 and CDR2 sequences are SGDLS and YYNGEE. The CDR3 is 17 residues long. V dropped 0 bases and J dropped 3; count of bases not matched to a gene: 11. CDR3 protein: CASSVVPLSTGDYGYTF. CDR3 sequence (DNA): TGTGCCAGCAGCGTAGTCCCTCTCTCAACAGGGGACTATGGCTACACCTTC.

This clonotype has just a few counts. The gene calls are TRBV20-1 and TRBJ1-5; 8 bases agree with TRBD1. Trimming cost V 1 base and J 3 bases; bases outside gene matches: 5. The CDR3 has 15 amino acids. Germline V lookup: CDR1 DFQATT, CDR2 SNEGSKA (reference sequence). This CDR3 is CSARATGAPNQPQHF. The CDR3 region has the DNA TGCAGTGCTAGAGCGACAGGGGCGCCCAATCAGCCCCAGCATTTT.

This clonotype was seen at least ten times. The chain combines TRBV20-1 with TRBJ1-2; 9 bases line up with TRBD1. Germline CDR1 reads DFQATT; CDR2 reads SNEGSKA (reference sequence). The CDR3 spans 16 residues. V lost 3 bases and J lost 1; bases outside the gene matches: 9. DNA of the CDR3: TGCAGTGCTAGCACAGGGGGCGCGTTGAATAACTATGGCTACACCTTC. The encoded protein is CSASTGGALNNYGYTF.

This clonotype was seen ten or more times. The genes are TRBV7-6 and TRBJ2-5; possibly TRBD1 or TRBD2 for D (6 bases each). V gave up 11 bases and J gave up 5 bases, with 18 bases separating them. Germline-derived CDR1 and CDR2 are SGHVS and FNYEAQ. The CDR3 loop spans 13 amino acids. The DNA for the CDR3 is TGTGCCGTAATGACCGGGGGCACGGAGACCCAGTACTTC. It is translated as CAVMTGGTETQYF.

V is TRBV7-2 and J is TRBJ2-1, with D unclear. Germline V gives CDR1 SGHTA, CDR2 FQGNSA. CDR3 size: 14 residues. Between the trimmed V and J ends, which lost 2 bases and 1 base, there was a span of 6 bases. CDR3 protein: CASSLWDSYNEQFF. As DNA, the CDR3 is TGTGCCAGCAGCTTATGGGATTCCTACAATGAGCAGTTCTTC.

CDR3 amino acids: CASSGRDTGRPQHF. Here the CDR3 DNA reads TGTGCCAGCAGCGGTCGGGACACGGGTCGTCCCCAGCATTTT. The chain has TRBV5-6 and TRBJ1-5; maybe TRBD1 (6 bases). Germline-derived CDR1 and CDR2 are SGHDT and YYEEEE. V lost 4 bases, J lost 10 bases, and 18 bases lay in between. The CDR3 sequence is 14 residues long.

This clonotype was observed many times. This CDR3 is CASSLPSSSGANVLTF. As DNA, the CDR3 is TGCGCCAGCAGCTTGCCCTCCAGCTCTGGGGCCAACGTCCTGACTTTC. The rearrangement links TRBV5-1 to TRBJ2-6; D unclear. Per the germline V gene, CDR1 is SGHRS and CDR2 is YFSETQ. Trimming took off 1 base at V and 0 bases at J, with 8 bases between the two ends. The CDR3 totals 16 residues.

The sample holds a few counts of this clonotype. This may come from a read error, since a much larger clone is one base off. The DNA of the CDR3 is TGCGCCAGCAGCTGTGATAGCTCCTACAATGAGCAGTTCTTC. This translates into CASSCDSSYNEQFF. The chain has TRBV5-1 and TRBJ2-1, with D uncertain. V was cut by 3 bases and J by 0 bases, with 7 bases left in between. Germline CDR1 SGHRS, CDR2 YFSETQ. This CDR3 has 14 amino acids.

Ten or more counts support this clonotype. The genes are TRBV6-1 and TRBJ2-7; a weak D match, TRBD2 (6 bases). Germline V gives CDR1 MNHNS, CDR2 SASEGT. This CDR3 has 13 amino acids. V lost 7 bases to trimming and J lost 7 bases, with 17 bases between them. DNA for the CDR3: TGTGCCAGCACTAAGGGGACTTCTCGAGAGCAGTACTTC. Translated, it gives CASTKGTSREQYF.